Listed below are T cell receptor beta chains from one sample, sequenced in a study of lymphopenia after photon versus proton radiotherapy. Assay used: immunoSEQ multiplex PCR; TCRdb lists only in-frame clones, some missing. The table has under 30,000 clones, around 90% seen once. The sequenced sample was peripheral blood, obtained from a patient treated with photon-based radiotherapy. The receptors originated from a man aged 50 to 59 with gastric cancer. Each CDR3 is given with its conserved first and last residue. D genes are given only for firm matches. Expanded clones are given a class, and other clones once, few, many or no size at all.

j_gene: TRBJ2-1
abundance: -
d_gene: -
v_gene: TRBV10-1
CDR3aa: CASGLGYEQFF
CDR3nt: TGCGCCAGCGGCCTAGGGTATGAGCAGTTCTTC

j_gene: TRBJ2-2
abundance: -
d_gene: -
v_gene: TRBV6-1
CDR3aa: CASNPIRDTGELFF
CDR3nt: TGTGCCAGCAACCCCATAAGGGACACCGGGGAGCTGTTTTTT

j_gene: TRBJ2-5
abundance: -
d_gene: TRBD1
v_gene: TRBV5-1
CDR3aa: CASSNPGQAEETQYF
CDR3nt: TGCGCCAGCAGCAATCCGGGACAGGCGGAAGAGACCCAGTACTTC

j_gene: TRBJ2-3
abundance: -
d_gene: TRBD1
v_gene: TRBV5-1
CDR3aa: CASSGTALDTQYF
CDR3nt: TGCGCCAGCAGCGGGACAGCCTTAGATACGCAGTATTTT

j_gene: TRBJ2-1
abundance: -
d_gene: -
v_gene: TRBV27
CDR3aa: CASSLFGGGHEQFF
CDR3nt: TGTGCCAGCAGTTTATTCGGGGGTGGGCATGAGCAGTTCTTC

j_gene: TRBJ2-3
abundance: -
d_gene: -
v_gene: TRBV27
CDR3aa: CASSLGDTQYF
CDR3nt: TGTGCCAGCAGTTTAGGAGATACGCAGTATTTT

j_gene: TRBJ2-5
abundance: -
d_gene: -
v_gene: TRBV6-6
CDR3aa: CASRKGGWETQYF
CDR3nt: TGTGCCAGCAGAAAGGGGGGTTGGGAGACCCAGTACTTC

j_gene: TRBJ2-3
abundance: -
d_gene: TRBD2
v_gene: TRBV30
CDR3aa: CAWSAGLAGSTDTQYF
CDR3nt: TGTGCCTGGAGCGCTGGACTAGCGGGGAGCACAGATACGCAGTATTTT

j_gene: TRBJ2-1
abundance: -
d_gene: TRBD2
v_gene: TRBV5-1
CDR3aa: CASSLVTREVNEQFF
CDR3nt: TGCGCCAGCAGCTTGGTGACGCGGGAGGTTAATGAGCAGTTCTTC

j_gene: TRBJ2-3
abundance: -
d_gene: -
v_gene: TRBV11-1
CDR3aa: CASSLAVTDTQYF
CDR3nt: TGTGCCAGCAGCTTAGCTGTCACAGATACGCAGTATTTT

j_gene: TRBJ2-1
abundance: -
d_gene: TRBD2
v_gene: TRBV11-2
CDR3aa: CASSFGLAGGSSYNEQFF
CDR3nt: TGTGCCAGCAGCTTCGGACTAGCGGGGGGGAGCTCCTACAATGAGCAGTTCTTC

j_gene: TRBJ1-1
abundance: -
d_gene: -
v_gene: TRBV4-2
CDR3aa: CASSQDVIEGAGTEAFF
CDR3nt: TGTGCCAGCAGCCAAGATGTCATCGAGGGAGCGGGAACTGAAGCTTTCTTT

j_gene: TRBJ2-7
abundance: -
d_gene: -
v_gene: TRBV7-2
CDR3aa: CASSPPSPYEQYF
CDR3nt: TGTGCCAGCAGCCCTCCGAGCCCCTACGAGCAGTACTTC

j_gene: TRBJ2-1
abundance: -
d_gene: -
v_gene: TRBV9
CDR3aa: CASSVEGDNEQFF
CDR3nt: TGTGCCAGCAGCGTAGAGGGGGACAATGAGCAGTTCTTC

j_gene: TRBJ2-2
abundance: -
d_gene: TRBD2
v_gene: TRBV7-7
CDR3aa: CASSKGLARTGELFF
CDR3nt: TGTGCCAGCAGCAAGGGACTAGCAAGGACCGGGGAGCTGTTTTTT

j_gene: TRBJ2-5
abundance: -
d_gene: TRBD2
v_gene: TRBV11-3
CDR3aa: CASSTYRVLAGTQYF
CDR3nt: TGTGCCAGCAGCACTTACAGGGTACTAGCGGGGACCCAGTACTTC

j_gene: TRBJ2-1
abundance: -
d_gene: -
v_gene: TRBV29-1
CDR3aa: CSVVPEYNEQFF
CDR3nt: TGCAGCGTTGTGCCCGAATACAATGAGCAGTTCTTC

j_gene: TRBJ2-5
abundance: -
d_gene: TRBD2
v_gene: TRBV2
CDR3aa: CASKGTSVETQYF
CDR3nt: TGTGCCAGCAAGGGGACTAGCGTAGAGACCCAGTACTTC

j_gene: TRBJ1-1
abundance: -
d_gene: -
v_gene: TRBV19
CDR3aa: CASSIDVRTEAFF
CDR3nt: TGTGCCAGTAGTATAGACGTACGTACTGAAGCTTTCTTT

j_gene: TRBJ2-3
abundance: -
d_gene: -
v_gene: TRBV7-7
CDR3aa: CASSSGLGSTDTQYF
CDR3nt: TGTGCCAGCAGCTCAGGACTGGGTAGCACAGATACGCAGTATTTT

j_gene: TRBJ2-2
abundance: -
d_gene: TRBD1
v_gene: TRBV29-1
CDR3aa: CSVGDRVTGELFF
CDR3nt: TGCAGCGTGGGAGACAGGGTAACCGGGGAGCTGTTTTTT

j_gene: TRBJ2-7
abundance: -
d_gene: -
v_gene: TRBV7-8
CDR3aa: CASRTNLYEQYF
CDR3nt: TGTGCCAGCAGGACTAACCTCTACGAGCAGTACTTC

j_gene: TRBJ1-3
abundance: -
d_gene: TRBD1
v_gene: TRBV12-5
CDR3aa: CASAPDRGGNTIYF
CDR3nt: TGTGCTAGTGCCCCGGACAGGGGCGGAAACACCATATATTTT

j_gene: TRBJ2-5
abundance: -
d_gene: -
v_gene: TRBV6-1
CDR3aa: CASSEETGVEQYF
CDR3nt: TGTGCCAGCAGTGAAGAGACTGGGGTTGAGCAGTACTTC

j_gene: TRBJ2-7
abundance: -
d_gene: TRBD2
v_gene: TRBV6-6
CDR3aa: CASTGTSKNEQYF
CDR3nt: TGTGCCAGTACCGGGACTAGTAAAAACGAGCAGTACTTC

j_gene: TRBJ2-3
abundance: -
d_gene: TRBD1
v_gene: TRBV19
CDR3aa: CASSIVGRGSRTDTQYF
CDR3nt: TGTGCCAGTAGTATAGTCGGCAGGGGGTCCCGCACAGATACGCAGTATTTT

j_gene: TRBJ2-5
abundance: -
d_gene: -
v_gene: TRBV7-9
CDR3aa: CASSLRQGETQYF
CDR3nt: TGTGCCAGCAGCTTAAGGCAGGGAGAGACCCAGTACTTC

j_gene: TRBJ2-6
abundance: -
d_gene: -
v_gene: TRBV5-1
CDR3aa: CASSAGSNGANVLTF
CDR3nt: TGCGCCAGCAGCGCGGGTTCCAACGGGGCCAACGTCCTGACTTTC

j_gene: TRBJ2-5
abundance: -
d_gene: -
v_gene: TRBV6-6
CDR3aa: CASSYPLHF
CDR3nt: TGTGCCAGCAGTTACCCCTTACACTTC

j_gene: TRBJ2-1
abundance: -
d_gene: -
v_gene: TRBV14
CDR3aa: CASSGYNEQFF
CDR3nt: TGTGCCAGCAGCGGGTACAATGAGCAGTTCTTC

j_gene: TRBJ2-3
abundance: once
d_gene: -
v_gene: TRBV9
CDR3aa: CASSVGAVGSDTQYF
CDR3nt: TGTGCCAGCAGCGTAGGTGCGGTAGGTTCAGATACGCAGTATTTT

j_gene: TRBJ1-1
abundance: -
d_gene: TRBD1
v_gene: TRBV30
CDR3aa: CAWSVTGGTEAFF
CDR3nt: TGTGCCTGGAGTGTGACAGGGGGCACTGAAGCTTTCTTT

j_gene: TRBJ2-7
abundance: once
d_gene: TRBD2
v_gene: TRBV5-1
CDR3aa: CASSSGGAGIGQYF
CDR3nt: TGCGCCAGCAGTTCCGGGGGGGCCGGCATCGGGCAGTACTTC

j_gene: TRBJ1-3
abundance: -
d_gene: -
v_gene: TRBV30
CDR3aa: CAWSAYSPSGNTIYF
CDR3nt: TGTGCCTGGAGTGCGTATAGTCCCTCTGGAAACACCATATATTTT

j_gene: TRBJ1-2
abundance: -
d_gene: TRBD1
v_gene: TRBV6-6
CDR3aa: CASTPGQPINYGYTF
CDR3nt: TGTGCCAGCACCCCGGGACAGCCGATTAACTATGGCTACACCTTC

j_gene: TRBJ1-6
abundance: -
d_gene: -
v_gene: TRBV9
CDR3aa: CASSVLGSPLHF
CDR3nt: TGTGCCAGCAGCGTATTAGGATCACCCCTCCACTTT

j_gene: TRBJ1-4
abundance: -
d_gene: -
v_gene: TRBV19
CDR3aa: CASSIGSGNEKLFF
CDR3nt: TGTGCCAGTAGTATTGGCAGTGGAAATGAAAAACTGTTTTTT

j_gene: TRBJ1-6
abundance: few
d_gene: -
v_gene: TRBV19
CDR3aa: CASSPNLANSPLHF
CDR3nt: TGTGCCAGTAGTCCCAACCTGGCAAATTCACCCCTCCACTTT

j_gene: TRBJ2-5
abundance: once
d_gene: TRBD2
v_gene: TRBV4-1
CDR3aa: CASSLGGGRGSETQYF
CDR3nt: TGCGCCAGCAGCCTCGGCGGGGGGCGCGGGTCGGAGACCCAGTACTTC

j_gene: TRBJ2-2
abundance: -
d_gene: -
v_gene: TRBV15
CDR3aa: CATRLYRVGAGELFF
CDR3nt: TGTGCCACCAGACTTTACAGGGTTGGAGCCGGGGAGCTGTTTTTT

j_gene: TRBJ2-2
abundance: -
d_gene: -
v_gene: TRBV10-3
CDR3aa: CAISGDSIDGTGELFF
CDR3nt: TGTGCCATCAGCGGTGACAGCATCGACGGCACCGGGGAGCTGTTTTTT

j_gene: TRBJ2-7
abundance: -
d_gene: -
v_gene: TRBV18
CDR3aa: CASLRGFNEQYF
CDR3nt: TGTGCCAGCTTAAGGGGTTTCAACGAGCAGTACTTC

j_gene: TRBJ2-2
abundance: -
d_gene: -
v_gene: TRBV28
CDR3aa: CASSPRTGELFF
CDR3nt: TGTGCCAGCAGCCCTCGAACCGGGGAGCTGTTTTTT

j_gene: TRBJ2-6
abundance: -
d_gene: -
v_gene: TRBV10-3
CDR3aa: CAISEGSRESSGANVLTF
CDR3nt: TGTGCCATCAGTGAGGGTAGTCGTGAATCTTCTGGGGCCAACGTCCTGACTTTC

j_gene: TRBJ2-7
abundance: -
d_gene: TRBD2
v_gene: TRBV4-1
CDR3aa: CASSQEWLAGSREQYF
CDR3nt: TGCGCCAGCAGCCAAGAGTGGCTAGCGGGAAGTAGGGAGCAGTACTTC

j_gene: TRBJ1-4
abundance: once
d_gene: TRBD1
v_gene: TRBV5-1
CDR3aa: CASSPGTGDEKLFF
CDR3nt: TGCGCCAGCAGTCCCGGGACAGGGGATGAAAAACTGTTTTTT

j_gene: TRBJ1-3
abundance: -
d_gene: -
v_gene: TRBV6-1
CDR3aa: CASSVQGEYTIYF
CDR3nt: TGTGCCAGCAGTGTCCAGGGAGAGTACACCATATATTTT

j_gene: TRBJ2-2
abundance: once
d_gene: -
v_gene: TRBV14
CDR3aa: CASSYRFTGELFF
CDR3nt: TGTGCCAGCAGCTACAGGTTTACCGGGGAGCTGTTTTTT

j_gene: TRBJ2-1
abundance: -
d_gene: TRBD1
v_gene: TRBV11-2
CDR3aa: CASSLGLRDRDYNEQFF
CDR3nt: TGTGCCAGCAGCTTAGGTTTACGGGACAGGGATTACAATGAGCAGTTCTTC

j_gene: TRBJ1-5
abundance: -
d_gene: -
v_gene: TRBV30
CDR3aa: CAWSAGNQPQHF
CDR3nt: TGTGCCTGGAGTGCAGGGAATCAGCCCCAGCATTTT

j_gene: TRBJ1-2
abundance: few
d_gene: -
v_gene: TRBV2
CDR3aa: CASVFDRFYGYTF
CDR3nt: TGTGCCAGCGTCTTTGACAGATTCTATGGCTACACCTTC

j_gene: TRBJ1-3
abundance: -
d_gene: TRBD1
v_gene: TRBV2
CDR3aa: CASSGTAANSGNTIYF
CDR3nt: TGTGCCAGCAGCGGGACAGCCGCTAACTCTGGAAACACCATATATTTT